This T cell receptor beta chain was documented in a study of regulatory T cells in long-lasting Graves disease. Described time point: newly diagnosed GD, antithyroid drugs for less than 3 months. From PBMCs, RNA was extracted and then used to make the TCR library. The germline V gene encodes CDR1 DFQATT and CDR2 SNEGSKA (reference sequence). The CDR3 runs 13 residues. Between the trimmed V and J ends, which lost 1 base and 2 bases, there was a span of 9 bases. Combining iRepertoire HTBI primers with Arm-PCR of CDR3 regions, the authors built TCR beta libraries. TCRdb fed the multiplex PCR reads into MiXCR, producing one record per CDR3 protein. Among about 520,000 distinct CDR3 sequences listed, around 12% were seen once. This clonotype was counted ten times or more. These records were also assigned to another study, of T cells in Graves' hyperthyroidism and ophthalmopathy. Turning to that study: Blood also contained most expanded thyroid clonotypes above 0.001.

The chain joins TRBV20-1 to TRBJ2-7; possible D gene TRBD2, 6 bases. Sequencing was performed on peripheral blood mononuclear cells (PBMCs), taken at new diagnosis, from a patient treated with antithyroid drugs. This clonotype was sampled from a woman in her twenties or thirties with Graves disease. The CDR3 spells CSARAGEPYEQYF. The CDR3 DNA follows: TGCAGTGCTAGAGCGGGGGAGCCCTACGAGCAGTACTTC.